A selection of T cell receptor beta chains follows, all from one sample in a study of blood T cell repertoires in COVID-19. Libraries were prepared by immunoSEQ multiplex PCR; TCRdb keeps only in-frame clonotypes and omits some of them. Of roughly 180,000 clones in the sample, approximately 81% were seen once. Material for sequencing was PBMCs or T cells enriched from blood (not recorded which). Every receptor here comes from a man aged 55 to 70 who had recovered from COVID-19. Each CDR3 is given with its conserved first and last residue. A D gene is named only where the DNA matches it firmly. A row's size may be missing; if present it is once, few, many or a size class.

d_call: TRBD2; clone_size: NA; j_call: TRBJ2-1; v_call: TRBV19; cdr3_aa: CASSQPKGLAGVNGQFF; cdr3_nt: TGTGCCAGTAGTCAACCCAAGGGACTAGCGGGAGTAAACGGGCAGTTCTTC
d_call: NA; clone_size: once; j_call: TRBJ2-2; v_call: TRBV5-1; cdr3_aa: CASSLAAGASGELFF; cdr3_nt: TGCGCCAGCAGCTTGGCCGCGGGGGCGTCCGGGGAGCTGTTTTTT
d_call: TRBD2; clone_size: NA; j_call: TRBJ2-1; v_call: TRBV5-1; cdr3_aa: CASSRGLPNEQFF; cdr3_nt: TGCGCCAGCAGCCGGGGACTACCTAATGAGCAGTTCTTC
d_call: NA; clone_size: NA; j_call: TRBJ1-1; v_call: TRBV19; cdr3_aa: CASRREGSVADTEAFF; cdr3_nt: TGTGCCAGTAGGAGGGAAGGGAGTGTGGCGGACACTGAAGCTTTCTTT
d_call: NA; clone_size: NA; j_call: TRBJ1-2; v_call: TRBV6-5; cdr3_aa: CASSYSTVTNYGYTF; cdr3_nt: TGTGCCAGCAGTTACTCAACGGTAACTAACTATGGCTACACCTTC
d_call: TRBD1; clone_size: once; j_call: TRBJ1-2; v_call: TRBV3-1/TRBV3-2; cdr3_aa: CASNSGTGNYGYTF; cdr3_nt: TGTGCCAGCAATTCCGGGACAGGGAACTATGGCTACACCTTC
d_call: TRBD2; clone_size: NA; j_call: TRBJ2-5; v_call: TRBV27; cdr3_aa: CASSPFKAGVEETQYF; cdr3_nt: TGTGCCAGCAGTCCATTCAAAGCGGGAGTAGAAGAGACCCAGTACTTC
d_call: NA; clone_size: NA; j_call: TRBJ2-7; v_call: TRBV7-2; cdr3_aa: CASSWMTETYEQYF; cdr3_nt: TGTGCCAGCAGCTGGATGACAGAGACCTACGAGCAGTACTTC
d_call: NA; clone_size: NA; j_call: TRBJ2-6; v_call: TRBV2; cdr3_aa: CASTLGGGANVLTF; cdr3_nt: TGTGCCAGCACCCTAGGGGGAGGGGCCAACGTCCTGACTTTC
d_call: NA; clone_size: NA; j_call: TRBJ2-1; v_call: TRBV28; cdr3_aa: CASSTPGGRSEQFF; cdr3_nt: TGTGCCAGCAGTACCCCCGGGGGACGTAGTGAGCAGTTCTTC
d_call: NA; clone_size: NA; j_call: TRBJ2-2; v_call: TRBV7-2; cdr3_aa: CASSPSTGELFF; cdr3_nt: TGTGCCAGCAGCCCCTCGACCGGGGAGCTGTTTTTT
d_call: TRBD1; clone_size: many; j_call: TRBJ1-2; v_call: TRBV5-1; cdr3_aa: CASSVNPQGGGDGYTF; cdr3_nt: TGCGCCAGCAGCGTAAACCCACAGGGGGGGGGTGATGGCTACACCTTC
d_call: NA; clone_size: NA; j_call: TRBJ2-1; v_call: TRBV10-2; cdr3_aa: CASSDRDTNNEQFF; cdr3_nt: TGCGCCAGCAGCGACCGGGACACTAACAATGAGCAGTTCTTC
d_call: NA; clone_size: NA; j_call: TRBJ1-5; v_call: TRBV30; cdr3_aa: CAWSPRGNQPQHF; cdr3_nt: TGTGCCTGGAGTCCCAGGGGCAATCAGCCCCAGCATTTT
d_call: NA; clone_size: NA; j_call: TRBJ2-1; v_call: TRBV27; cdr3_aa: CASRYELGSSYNEQFF; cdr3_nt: TGTGCCAGCAGATACGAATTGGGGAGCTCCTACAATGAGCAGTTCTTC
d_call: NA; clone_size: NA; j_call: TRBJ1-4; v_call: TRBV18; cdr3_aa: CASSRRGMDEKLFF; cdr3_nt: TGTGCCAGCTCACGCAGGGGAATGGATGAAAAACTGTTTTTT
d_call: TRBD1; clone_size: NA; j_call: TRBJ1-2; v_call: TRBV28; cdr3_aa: CASSSGQGELDGYTF; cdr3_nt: TGTGCCAGCAGTTCGGGACAGGGGGAATTGGATGGCTACACCTTC
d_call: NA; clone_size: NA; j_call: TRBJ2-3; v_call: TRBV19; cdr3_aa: CASSPSASTDTQYF; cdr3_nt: TGTGCCAGTAGTCCCTCCGCGAGCACAGATACGCAGTATTTT
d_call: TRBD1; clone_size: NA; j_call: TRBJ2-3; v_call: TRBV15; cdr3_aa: CASGTGATDTQYF; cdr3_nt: TGTGCCTCAGGGACAGGCGCCACAGATACGCAGTATTTT
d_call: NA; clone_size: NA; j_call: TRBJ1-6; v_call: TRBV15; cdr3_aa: CATTAFGQINSPLHF; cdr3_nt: TGTGCCACCACTGCGTTCGGACAAATTAATTCACCCCTCCACTTT
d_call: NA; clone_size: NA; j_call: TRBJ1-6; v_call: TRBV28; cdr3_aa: CASSPPNNSPLHF; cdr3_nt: TGTGCCAGCAGTCCCCCCAATAATTCACCCCTCCACTTT
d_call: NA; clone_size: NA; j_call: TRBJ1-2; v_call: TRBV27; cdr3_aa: CASSFLQGYGYTF; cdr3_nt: TGTGCCAGCAGTTTTCTACAGGGCTATGGCTACACCTTC
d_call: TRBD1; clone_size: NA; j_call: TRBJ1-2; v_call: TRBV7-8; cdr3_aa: CASSLDQGGAVYGYTF; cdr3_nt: TGTGCCAGCAGCTTAGACCAGGGGGGTGCGGTGTATGGCTACACCTTC
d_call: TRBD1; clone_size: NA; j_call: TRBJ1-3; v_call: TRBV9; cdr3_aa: CASSVLGQGAGNTIYF; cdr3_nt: TGTGCCAGCAGCGTATTAGGACAGGGAGCTGGAAACACCATATATTTT
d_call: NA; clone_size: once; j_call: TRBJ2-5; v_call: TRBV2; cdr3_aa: CASSPRGGTPGETQYF; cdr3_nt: TGTGCCAGCAGCCCCCGAGGCGGGACCCCCGGAGAGACCCAGTACTTC
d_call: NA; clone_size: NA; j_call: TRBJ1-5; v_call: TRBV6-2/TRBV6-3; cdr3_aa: CASSQWAGNNQPQHF; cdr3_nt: TGTGCCAGCAGTCAATGGGCGGGTAACAATCAGCCCCAGCATTTT
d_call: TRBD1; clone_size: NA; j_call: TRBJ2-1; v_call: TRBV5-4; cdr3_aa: CASSRDRGTEQFF; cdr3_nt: TGTGCCAGCAGCCGGGACAGGGGTACTGAGCAGTTCTTC
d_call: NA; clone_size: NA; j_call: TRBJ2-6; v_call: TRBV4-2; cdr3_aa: CASSQVRSGANVLTF; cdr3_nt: TGTGCCAGCAGCCAAGTGAGGTCCGGGGCCAACGTCCTGACTTTC
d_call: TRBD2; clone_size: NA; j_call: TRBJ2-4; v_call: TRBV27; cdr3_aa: CASSLSYAAGVAKNIQYF; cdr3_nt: TGTGCCAGCAGTTTATCATATGCGGCGGGGGTAGCCAAAAACATTCAGTACTTC
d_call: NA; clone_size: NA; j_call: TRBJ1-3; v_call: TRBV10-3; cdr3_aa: CAISGQLSGNTIYF; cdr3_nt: TGTGCCATCAGCGGACAGCTCTCTGGAAACACCATATATTTT
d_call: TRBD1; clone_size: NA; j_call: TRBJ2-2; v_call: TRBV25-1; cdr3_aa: CASSKTGGHGELFF; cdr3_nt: TGTGCCAGCAGTAAAACAGGGGGCCACGGGGAGCTGTTTTTT
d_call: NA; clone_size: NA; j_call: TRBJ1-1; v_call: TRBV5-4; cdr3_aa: CASSPPAGTNTEAFF; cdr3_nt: TGTGCCAGCAGCCCCCCCGCGGGGACGAACACTGAAGCTTTCTTT
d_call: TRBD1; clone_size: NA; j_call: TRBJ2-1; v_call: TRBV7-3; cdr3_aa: CASSQTGPGDNEQFF; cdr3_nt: TGTGCCAGCAGCCAGACAGGGCCTGGGGACAATGAGCAGTTCTTC
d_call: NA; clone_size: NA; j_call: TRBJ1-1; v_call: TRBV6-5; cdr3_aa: CASSLGIQGGAEAFF; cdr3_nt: TGTGCCAGCAGTTTAGGAATTCAGGGAGGAGCTGAAGCTTTCTTT
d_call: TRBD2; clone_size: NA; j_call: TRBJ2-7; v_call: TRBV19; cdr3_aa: CASSIPPTSGRVYEQYF; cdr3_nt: TGTGCCAGTAGTATCCCCCCGACTAGCGGGAGGGTCTACGAGCAGTACTTC
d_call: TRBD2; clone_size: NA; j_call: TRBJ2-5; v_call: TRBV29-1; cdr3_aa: CSAPSTSGGIETQYF; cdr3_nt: TGCAGCGCTCCCTCGACTAGCGGCGGGATAGAGACCCAGTACTTC
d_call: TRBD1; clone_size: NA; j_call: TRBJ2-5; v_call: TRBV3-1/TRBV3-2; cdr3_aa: CASTDVTGSRGTQYF; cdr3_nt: TGTGCCAGCACCGATGTGACAGGGTCAAGGGGGACCCAGTACTTC
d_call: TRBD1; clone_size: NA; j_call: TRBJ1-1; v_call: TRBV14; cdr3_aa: CASSPYRQGRTEAFF; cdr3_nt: TGTGCCAGCAGCCCTTATCGACAGGGTCGGACTGAAGCTTTCTTT
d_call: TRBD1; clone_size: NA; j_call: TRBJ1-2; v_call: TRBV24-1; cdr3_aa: CATSDRSTGLDGYTF; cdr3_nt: TGTGCCACCAGTGATCGATCGACAGGGTTGGATGGCTACACCTTC
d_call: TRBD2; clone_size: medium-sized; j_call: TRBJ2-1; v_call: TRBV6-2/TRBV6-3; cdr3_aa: CASSHPPGGGLGNEQFF; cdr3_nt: TGTGCCAGCAGTCACCCCCCCGGGGGGGGGTTGGGCAATGAGCAGTTCTTC
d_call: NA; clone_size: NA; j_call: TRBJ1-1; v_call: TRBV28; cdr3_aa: CASSRATGRSAEAFF; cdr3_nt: TGTGCCAGCAGCCGAGCTACAGGGAGAAGCGCTGAAGCTTTCTTT
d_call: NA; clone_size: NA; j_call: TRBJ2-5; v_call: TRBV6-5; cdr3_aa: CASSLFFQETQYF; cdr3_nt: TGTGCCAGCAGTTTATTTTTTCAAGAGACCCAGTACTTC
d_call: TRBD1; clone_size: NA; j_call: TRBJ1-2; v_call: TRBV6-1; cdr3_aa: CASSEMWTGGLGYTF; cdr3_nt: TGTGCCAGCAGTGAGATGTGGACAGGGGGTCTGGGCTACACCTTC
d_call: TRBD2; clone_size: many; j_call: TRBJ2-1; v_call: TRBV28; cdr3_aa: CASSSPGLAGGNEQFF; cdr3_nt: TGTGCCAGCAGTTCCCCCGGACTAGCGGGAGGCAATGAGCAGTTCTTC
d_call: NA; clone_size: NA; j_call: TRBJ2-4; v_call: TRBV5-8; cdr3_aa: CASSYRNNIQYF; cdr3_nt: TGTGCCAGCAGCTACAGGAACAACATTCAGTACTTC
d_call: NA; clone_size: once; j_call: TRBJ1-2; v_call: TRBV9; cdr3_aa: CASTLTASYGYTF; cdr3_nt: TGTGCCAGCACCCTGACAGCGTCCTATGGCTACACCTTC
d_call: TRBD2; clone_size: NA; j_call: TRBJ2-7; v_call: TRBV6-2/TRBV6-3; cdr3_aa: CASSFTPGTSVSYEQYF; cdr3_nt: TGTGCCAGCAGTTTCACCCCCGGGACTAGCGTCTCCTACGAGCAGTACTTC
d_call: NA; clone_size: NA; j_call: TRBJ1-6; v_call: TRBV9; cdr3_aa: CASSVVEGTLHF; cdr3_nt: TGTGCCAGCAGCGTAGTGGAGGGAACCCTCCACTTT
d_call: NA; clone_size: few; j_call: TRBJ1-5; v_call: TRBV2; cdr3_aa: CASSEQGNQPQHF; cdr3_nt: TGTGCCAGCAGTGAACAGGGCAATCAGCCCCAGCATTTT
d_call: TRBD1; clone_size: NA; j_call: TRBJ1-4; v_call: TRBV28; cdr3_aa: CASSPWDSGNEKLFF; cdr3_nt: TGTGCCAGCAGTCCCTGGGACAGCGGTAATGAAAAACTGTTTTTT
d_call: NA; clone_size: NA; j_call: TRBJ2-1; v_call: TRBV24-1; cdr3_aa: CATRTGGGNNEQFF; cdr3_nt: TGTGCCACCAGAACAGGGGGGGGAAACAATGAGCAGTTCTTC